This is a list of T cell receptor beta chains from one sample in a study of shared clonotypes between healthy human individuals. Profiled with immunoSEQ multiplex PCR; TCRdb holds only in-frame clones, not every one. The sample has about 1.5 million clones, under 99% seen once. The sequenced sample was naive CD4+ T cells sorted from blood. These receptors all come from a young man in good health. Both conserved end residues are part of each CDR3. D genes are given only for firm matches. Size values are once, few and many counts, or a class for expanded clones, and some rows have none.

D gene | CDR3 length | J gene | V gene | clone size | CDR3 protein | CDR3 DNA
NA | 12 | TRBJ2-7 | TRBV4-1 | NA | CASSHQSFEQYF | TGCGCCAGCAGCCATCAAAGCTTCGAGCAGTACTTC
TRBD2 | 15 | TRBJ2-1 | TRBV5-4 | NA | CASSSRTSLSHEQFF | TGTGCCAGCAGTTCAAGGACTAGTTTGTCCCATGAGCAGTTCTTC
TRBD1 | 14 | TRBJ2-7 | TRBV18 | NA | CASSPRTGLREQYF | TGTGCCAGCTCACCACGGACAGGGTTAAGGGAGCAGTACTTC
TRBD2 | 16 | TRBJ2-3 | TRBV10-3 | NA | CAISSQIGLDTDTQYF | TGTGCCATCAGCTCCCAGATAGGACTAGACACAGATACGCAGTATTTT
NA | 18 | TRBJ2-7 | TRBV11-2 | NA | CASSLDRVGREISYEQYF | TGTGCCAGCAGCTTAGATAGAGTGGGCAGGGAGATTTCCTACGAGCAGTACTTC
NA | 11 | TRBJ1-5 | TRBV19 | NA | CASSMYTVQHF | TGTGCCAGTAGTATGTACACAGTCCAGCATTTT
TRBD2 | 16 | TRBJ2-1 | TRBV11-3 | NA | CASSLSLAGGGDEQFF | TGTGCCAGCAGCTTATCCCTAGCGGGAGGTGGTGATGAGCAGTTCTTC
NA | 11 | TRBJ2-5 | TRBV20-1 | once | CSAVDPKTQYF | TGCAGTGCCGTGGACCCTAAGACCCAGTACTTC
NA | 15 | TRBJ2-1 | TRBV5-6 | once | CASSLGGHPYNEQFF | TGTGCCAGCAGCTTGGGGGGACATCCGTACAATGAGCAGTTCTTC
TRBD1 | 17 | TRBJ2-2 | TRBV4-3 | NA | CASSRRGQGVYTGELFF | TGCGCCAGCAGCCGCAGGGGACAGGGGGTGTACACCGGGGAGCTGTTTTTT
NA | 16 | TRBJ2-6 | TRBV4-3 | NA | CASSQVGRSGANVLTF | TGCGCCAGCAGCCAAGTTGGTCGCTCTGGGGCCAACGTCCTGACTTTC
TRBD1 | 13 | TRBJ2-7 | TRBV10-1 | NA | CASSIDRGYEQYF | TGCGCCAGCAGCATCGACAGGGGTTACGAGCAGTACTTC
TRBD1 | 16 | TRBJ2-7 | TRBV18 | once | CASSLNDRGVTYEQYF | TGTGCCAGCTCACTAAATGACAGGGGAGTCACCTACGAGCAGTACTTC
TRBD1 | 16 | TRBJ2-2 | TRBV9 | once | CASSGEQGRGTGELFF | TGTGCCAGCAGCGGTGAACAGGGGAGAGGCACCGGGGAGCTGTTTTTT
NA | 11 | TRBJ2-2 | TRBV20-1 | NA | CSARYTGELFF | TGCAGTGCTAGATACACCGGGGAGCTGTTTTTT
TRBD2 | 18 | TRBJ2-7 | TRBV28 | NA | CASSSGLAGGYGRSEQYF | TGTGCCAGCAGTTCAGGACTAGCGGGAGGGTACGGTAGATCCGAGCAGTACTTC
NA | 15 | TRBJ2-2 | TRBV25-1 | once | CASTSQLGNTGELFF | TGTGCCAGCACCTCTCAATTGGGGAACACCGGGGAGCTGTTTTTT
TRBD1 | 16 | TRBJ1-2 | TRBV2 | NA | CASSDRGNGANYGYTF | TGTGCCAGCAGCGACAGGGGGAATGGGGCTAACTATGGCTACACCTTC
TRBD2 | 16 | TRBJ2-1 | TRBV7-2 | once | CASSLVRTSGYNEQFF | TGTGCCAGCAGCTTAGTTAGGACTAGCGGTTACAATGAGCAGTTCTTC
NA | 13 | TRBJ1-1 | TRBV19 | NA | CASSPRQNTEAFF | TGTGCCAGTAGTCCCCGGCAGAACACTGAAGCTTTCTTT
NA | 13 | TRBJ1-2 | TRBV6-5 | NA | CASRKTVRYGYTF | TGTGCCAGCAGAAAGACAGTAAGATATGGCTACACCTTC
TRBD2 | 15 | TRBJ2-7 | TRBV7-9 | NA | CASSLGASGSYEQYF | TGTGCCAGCAGTCTCGGGGCTAGCGGTTCCTACGAGCAGTACTTC
NA | 14 | TRBJ2-2 | TRBV5-8 | NA | CASNKDWNTGELFF | TGTGCCAGCAACAAGGACTGGAACACCGGGGAGCTGTTTTTT
NA | 14 | TRBJ2-2 | TRBV11-3 | NA | CASSWGQDTGELFF | TGTGCCAGCAGCTGGGGACAAGACACCGGGGAGCTGTTTTTT
NA | 15 | TRBJ1-3 | TRBV28 | NA | CASSLSTGSGNTIYF | TGTGCCAGCAGTTTATCTACAGGCTCTGGAAACACCATATATTTT
NA | 13 | TRBJ2-7 | TRBV28 | once | CASKARVPDEQYF | TGTGCCAGCAAAGCTAGGGTACCTGACGAGCAGTACTTC
NA | 13 | TRBJ2-7 | TRBV29-1 | few | CSVEPGPGSEQYF | TGCAGCGTTGAACCGGGACCGGGCTCCGAGCAGTACTTC
NA | 13 | TRBJ2-3 | TRBV11-3 | NA | CASSTLETDTQYF | TGTGCCAGCAGCACCCTGGAAACAGATACGCAGTATTTT
NA | 15 | TRBJ2-5 | TRBV6-5 | NA | CASRAGVGDQETQYF | TGTGCCAGCAGGGCAGGGGTGGGAGACCAAGAGACCCAGTACTTC
NA | 14 | TRBJ2-7 | TRBV19 | NA | CASSIGAGGYEQYF | TGTGCCAGTAGTATAGGAGCGGGCGGCTACGAGCAGTACTTC
TRBD1 | 18 | TRBJ1-4 | TRBV4-2 | once | CASSQDPGTGGRREKLFF | TGTGCCAGCAGCCAAGATCCCGGGACAGGGGGGCGGCGTGAAAAACTGTTTTTT
TRBD1 | 17 | TRBJ2-2 | TRBV10-3 | NA | CAISNDDRGRGTGELFF | TGTGCCATCAGCAACGATGACAGGGGTCGGGGCACCGGGGAGCTGTTTTTT
TRBD2 | 13 | TRBJ2-4 | TRBV28 | NA | CASSLSGRDIQYF | TGTGCCAGCAGTTTATCAGGGAGGGACATTCAGTACTTC
NA | 12 | TRBJ1-5 | TRBV7-2 | once | CASSLALGSQHF | TGTGCCAGCAGCTTAGCGCTGGGTTCCCAGCATTTT
TRBD1 | 15 | TRBJ2-1 | TRBV5-5 | NA | CASSLLLGTDNEQFF | TGTGCCAGCAGCTTACTGCTAGGGACAGACAATGAGCAGTTCTTC
NA | 14 | TRBJ1-2 | TRBV6-5 | NA | CASSSRDRPYGYTF | TGTGCCAGCAGTTCCCGGGACCGCCCGTATGGCTACACCTTC
NA | 17 | TRBJ2-3 | TRBV7-9 | NA | CASSLRSSWDSTDTQYF | TGTGCCAGCAGCTTAAGGTCCTCGTGGGATAGCACAGATACGCAGTATTTT
TRBD1 | 13 | TRBJ2-1 | TRBV2 | NA | CASIRDRNNEQFF | TGTGCCAGCATCAGGGACAGGAACAATGAGCAGTTCTTC
NA | 13 | TRBJ1-1 | TRBV6-4 | NA | CASSAAPYTEAFF | TGTGCCAGCAGCGCCGCGCCCTACACTGAAGCTTTCTTT